Listed below are T cell receptor beta chains from one sample, sequenced in a study of blood T cell repertoires in COVID-19. Using immunoSEQ multiplex PCR, the repertoire was profiled, and TCRdb retains in-frame clones only, with some absent. The sample records 250,000 to 400,000 clones, approximately 88% being singletons. Sequencing input: peripheral blood. The receptors were sampled from a woman aged 25 to 39 with COVID-19, enrolled during active disease. Both conserved end residues are part of each CDR3. Fields, in order: D gene, V gene, clone size, CDR3 length, J gene, CDR3 protein, CDR3 DNA. The D gene is left open where the match is weak. Only some rows state a clone size, as once, few, many or a class for expanded clones.

NA	TRBV6-5	NA	15	TRBJ1-6	CASSYSSQGGSPLHF	TGTGCCAGCAGTTACTCCTCCCAGGGAGGCTCACCCCTCCACTTT
NA	TRBV7-9	NA	15	TRBJ2-5	CASSYPEGHGRTQYF	TGTGCCAGCAGCTACCCTGAGGGCCATGGGCGGACCCAGTACTTC
TRBD2	TRBV7-2	NA	17	TRBJ2-3	CASSLRGSGGRTDTQYF	TGTGCCAGCAGCTTAAGGGGCAGCGGGGGGCGCACAGATACGCAGTATTTT
TRBD1	TRBV5-4	NA	15	TRBJ1-1	CASSLQGQVNTEAFF	TGTGCCAGCAGTTTACAGGGGCAGGTGAACACTGAAGCTTTCTTT
NA	TRBV18	few	13	TRBJ1-6	CASSPDRNSPLHF	TGTGCCAGCTCACCAGACAGAAATTCACCCCTCCACTTT
NA	TRBV4-2	NA	14	TRBJ1-3	CASSLQGAQNTIYF	TGTGCCAGCAGCCTACAGGGAGCCCAAAACACCATATATTTT
NA	TRBV9	NA	15	TRBJ1-4	CASSPGGTANEKLFF	TGTGCCAGCAGCCCCGGGGGTACCGCTAATGAAAAACTGTTTTTT
NA	TRBV6-4	NA	12	TRBJ1-6	CASINYNSPLHF	TGTGCCAGCATAAACTATAATTCACCCCTCCACTTT
TRBD1	TRBV6-5	NA	13	TRBJ1-2	CASSADRMRGYTF	TGTGCCAGCAGCGCGGACAGGATGAGAGGCTACACCTTC
NA	TRBV7-9	NA	14	TRBJ1-2	CASSLVSVVEGYTF	TGTGCCAGCAGCTTAGTATCCGTTGTCGAGGGCTACACCTTC
NA	TRBV2	NA	15	TRBJ1-5	CASRGPGYSNQPQHF	TGTGCCAGCAGGGGCCCCGGCTATAGCAATCAGCCCCAGCATTTT
TRBD1	TRBV29-1	NA	13	TRBJ1-1	CSVEDRSNTEAFF	TGCAGCGTTGAGGACAGGAGCAACACTGAAGCTTTCTTT
TRBD1	TRBV11-2	once	14	TRBJ1-4	CASRPGQGSEKLFF	TGTGCCAGCAGACCAGGACAGGGGAGTGAAAAACTGTTTTTT
NA	TRBV7-2	few	14	TRBJ2-7	CASSLMRSSYEQYF	TGTGCCAGCAGCTTAATGAGGAGCTCCTACGAGCAGTACTTC
NA	TRBV5-1	NA	17	TRBJ1-1	CASSLGDTGIRNTEAFF	TGCGCCAGCAGCTTGGGGGACACAGGGATTCGGAACACTGAAGCTTTCTTT
TRBD1	TRBV7-2	NA	17	TRBJ1-6	CASSLSYRGSYNSPLHF	TGTGCCAGCAGCCTCTCTTACAGGGGTTCCTATAATTCACCCCTCCACTTT
NA	TRBV2	once	15	TRBJ1-1	CASSEDMQGGGEAFF	TGTGCCAGCAGTGAAGATATGCAGGGAGGGGGTGAAGCTTTCTTT
NA	TRBV2	few	13	TRBJ1-3	CASSGLSGNTIYF	TGTGCCAGCAGCGGACTATCTGGAAACACCATATATTTT
TRBD2	TRBV6-1	NA	17	TRBJ2-5	CASSEYGLAGVQETQYF	TGTGCCAGCAGTGAATACGGACTAGCGGGGGTACAAGAGACCCAGTACTTC
NA	TRBV9	NA	15	TRBJ1-2	CASSVVDRIYYGYTF	TGTGCCAGCAGCGTAGTAGACAGGATTTACTATGGCTACACCTTC
NA	TRBV5-3	NA	14	TRBJ1-6	CARSTEDFPRTLHF	TGTGCCAGAAGCACCGAGGACTTCCCCAGAACCCTCCACTTT
TRBD1	TRBV6-5	NA	15	TRBJ1-4	CASSPQGGGGEKLFF	TGTGCCAGCAGTCCCCAGGGGGGAGGAGGTGAAAAACTGTTTTTT